This record concerns one T cell receptor beta chain sequence. Its antigen is as yet unknown. The study amplified TCR beta CDR3 regions using RNA transcripts. A first-round RT-PCR used HTBI primers, followed by a second-round multiplex PCR. TCRdb re-derived calls from the multiplex PCR reads in MiXCR, one entry per CDR3 protein. The data show 200,000 to 250,000 distinct CDR3 sequences, 20% to 25% seen once. This record belongs to a study of Graves' ophthalmopathy and Graves' hyperthyroidism. The CDR3 has 14 residues. The ends were cut back, 6 bases at V and 7 bases at J, with 15 bases in the middle. Regarding the study as a whole: A 13-signature model separated ophthalmopathy from stable hyperthyroidism, reaching 85% to 90% sensitivity and 75% to 83% specificity cross-validated.

This TCR derives from a woman aged 50 to 60 with Graves' ophthalmopathy. Sequencing was carried out using peripheral blood. This rearrangement joins TRBV12-3 or TRBV12-4 to TRBJ2-2; TRBD1 or TRBD2 may be the D gene (5 bases each). The CDR3 is CASRLGALVGELFF. The CDR3 coding sequence is TGTGCCAGCAGACTAGGGGCGCTAGTCGGGGAGCTGTTTTTT.